This T cell receptor beta chain was sequenced in a study of human T cells and chemical hapten exposure. Study background: Patches with 0.01% DPC went on the upper back, and the tests were read at 6 days. Variation in per-sample TCR yields came mainly from small pooled library volume differences.

Time point noted: patch test 2, 6 weeks after DPC sensitization. Treatment defined: therapeutic diphenylcyclopropenone sensitization with weekly scalp DPC. Donors were 18 to 70-year-old alopecia patients suitable for DPC. CDR3 length equals 15 residues. V dropped 0 bases and J dropped 8; count of bases not matched to a gene: 7. Germline loops: CDR1 SQVTM, CDR2 ANQGSEA. Methods used by the authors: Sample-level TCR yields exhibited a median of about 96,000, with a range of about 20,000 to 700,000. TCRdb passed the RACE reads through MiXCR, listing each CDR3 protein once. These V and J calls originate from TCRdb's pipeline instead of the authors' own analysis. The sample lists tens of thousands of distinct CDR3 sequences; roughly a tenth were seen once. There are many counts of this clonotype.

The source was whole blood, collected in connection with sensitization to the hapten diphenylcyclopropenone (DPC). The TCR was taken from a woman aged 45-65 years with alopecia areata. Some clones in this sample may be carry-over from other donors' samples. The chain employs TRBV29-1 and TRBJ2-1, with 10 bases lining up with TRBD2. CDR3 amino acids: CSVEDPAGGPHEQFF. CDR3 nucleotides: TGCAGCGTTGAAGATCCAGCGGGAGGGCCTCATGAGCAGTTCTTC.